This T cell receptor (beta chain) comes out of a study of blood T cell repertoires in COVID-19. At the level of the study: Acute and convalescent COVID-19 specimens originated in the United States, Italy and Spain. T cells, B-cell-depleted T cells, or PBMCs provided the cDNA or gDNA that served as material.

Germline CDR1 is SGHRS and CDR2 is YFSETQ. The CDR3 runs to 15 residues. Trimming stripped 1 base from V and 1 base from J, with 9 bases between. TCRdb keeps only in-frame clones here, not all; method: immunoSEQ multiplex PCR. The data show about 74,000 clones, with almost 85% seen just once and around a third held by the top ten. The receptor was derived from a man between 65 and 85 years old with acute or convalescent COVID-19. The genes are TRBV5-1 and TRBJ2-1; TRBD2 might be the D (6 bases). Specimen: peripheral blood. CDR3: CASSLYGGSYNEQFF. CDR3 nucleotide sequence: TGCGCCAGCAGCTTGTACGGGGGATCCTACAATGAGCAGTTCTTC.